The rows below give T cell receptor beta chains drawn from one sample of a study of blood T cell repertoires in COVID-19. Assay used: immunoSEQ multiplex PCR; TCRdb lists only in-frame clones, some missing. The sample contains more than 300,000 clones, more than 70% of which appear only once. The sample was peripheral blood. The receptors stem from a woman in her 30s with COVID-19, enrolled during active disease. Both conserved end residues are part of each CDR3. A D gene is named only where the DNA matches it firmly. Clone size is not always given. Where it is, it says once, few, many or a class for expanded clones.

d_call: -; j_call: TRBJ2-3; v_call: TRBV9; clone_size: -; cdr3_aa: CASSDTRTDTQYF; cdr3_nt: TGTGCCAGCAGCGACACCCGCACAGATACGCAGTATTTT
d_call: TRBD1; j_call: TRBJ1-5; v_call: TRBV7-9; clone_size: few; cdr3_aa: CASSSGGARGQPQHF; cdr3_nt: TGTGCCAGCAGCTCCGGGGGCGCCAGGGGGCAGCCCCAGCATTTT
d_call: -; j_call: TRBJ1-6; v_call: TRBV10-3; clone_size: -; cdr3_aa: CAISEGGGLSPLHF; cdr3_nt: TGTGCCATCAGTGAGGGGGGAGGTCTTTCACCCCTCCACTTT
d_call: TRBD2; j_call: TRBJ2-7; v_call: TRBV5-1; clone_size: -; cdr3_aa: CASSLLGLAGGPRLFEQYF; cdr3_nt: TGCGCCAGCAGCTTGCTAGGACTAGCGGGAGGGCCCCGACTGTTCGAGCAGTACTTC
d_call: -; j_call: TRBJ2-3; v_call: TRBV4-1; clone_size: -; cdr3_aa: CASSQDVGLGTDTQYF; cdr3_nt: TGCGCCAGCAGCCAAGACGTGGGCCTCGGCACAGATACGCAGTATTTT
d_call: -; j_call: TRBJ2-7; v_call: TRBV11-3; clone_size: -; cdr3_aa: CASSSYGGYEQYF; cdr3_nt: TGTGCCAGCAGCTCCTATGGGGGCTATGAGCAGTACTTC
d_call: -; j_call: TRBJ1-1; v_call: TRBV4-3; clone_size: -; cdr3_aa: CASSQDRGTEAFF; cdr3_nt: TGCGCCAGCAGCCAAGATCGAGGCACTGAAGCTTTCTTT
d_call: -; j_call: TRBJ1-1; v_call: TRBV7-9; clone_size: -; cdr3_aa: CASSARGGLNTEAFF; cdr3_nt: TGTGCCAGCAGCGCCCGGGGGGGCTTGAACACTGAAGCTTTCTTT
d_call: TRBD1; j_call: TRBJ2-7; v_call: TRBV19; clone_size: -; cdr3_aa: CASSQGQGKGQYF; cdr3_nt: TGTGCCAGTAGTCAGGGACAGGGGAAAGGGCAGTACTTC
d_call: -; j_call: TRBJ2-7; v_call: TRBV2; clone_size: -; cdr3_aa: CASSERGRGLYEQYF; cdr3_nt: TGTGCCAGCAGTGAGCGGGGGCGGGGGCTCTACGAGCAGTACTTC
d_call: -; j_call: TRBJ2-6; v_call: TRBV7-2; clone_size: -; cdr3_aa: CASSLGLKPSGANVLTF; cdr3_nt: TGTGCCAGCAGCCTTGGACTCAAACCCTCTGGGGCCAACGTCCTGACTTTC
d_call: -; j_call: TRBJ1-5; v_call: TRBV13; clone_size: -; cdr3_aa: CASSLAPSNQPQHF; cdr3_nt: TGTGCCAGCAGCTTAGCCCCGAGCAATCAGCCCCAGCATTTT
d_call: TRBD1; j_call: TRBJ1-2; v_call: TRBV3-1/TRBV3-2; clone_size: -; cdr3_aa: CASSHPGQGNYGYTF; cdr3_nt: TGTGCCAGCAGCCACCCGGGACAGGGCAACTATGGCTACACCTTC
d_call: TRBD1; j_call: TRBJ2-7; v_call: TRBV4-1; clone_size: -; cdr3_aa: CASSQLNRGRAEQYF; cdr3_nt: TGCGCCAGCAGCCAACTTAACAGGGGGCGCGCCGAGCAGTACTTC
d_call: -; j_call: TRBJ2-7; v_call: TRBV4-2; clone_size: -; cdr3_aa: CASSRGEGGAGEQYF; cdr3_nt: TGTGCCAGCAGCCGAGGGGAAGGTGGGGCGGGGGAGCAGTACTTC
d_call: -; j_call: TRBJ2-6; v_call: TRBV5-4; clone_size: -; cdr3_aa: CASPGQSGANVLTF; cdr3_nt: TGTGCCAGCCCTGGACAATCTGGGGCCAACGTCCTGACTTTC
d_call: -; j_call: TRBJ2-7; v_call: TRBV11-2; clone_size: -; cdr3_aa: CASSLIRGNYEQYF; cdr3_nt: TGTGCCAGCAGCTTAATAAGGGGAAACTACGAGCAGTACTTC
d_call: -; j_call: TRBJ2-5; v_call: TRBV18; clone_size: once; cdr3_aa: CASSPLSQGRETQYF; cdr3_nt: TGTGCCAGCTCACCACTTTCCCAGGGGAGAGAGACCCAGTACTTC
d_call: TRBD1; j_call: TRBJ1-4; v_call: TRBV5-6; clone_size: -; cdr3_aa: CASSALGGQGTGNEKLFF; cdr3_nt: TGTGCCAGCAGCGCGTTGGGTGGACAGGGAACGGGTAATGAAAAACTGTTTTTT
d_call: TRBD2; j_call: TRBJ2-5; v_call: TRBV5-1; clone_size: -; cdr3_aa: CASSLGGLANLFRETQYF; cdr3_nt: TGCGCCAGCAGCTTGGGGGGACTAGCGAACCTTTTCAGGGAGACCCAGTACTTC
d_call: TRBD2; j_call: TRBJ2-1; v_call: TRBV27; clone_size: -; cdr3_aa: CAASSLAVSYNEQFF; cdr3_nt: TGTGCCGCGTCCAGTCTAGCGGTCTCCTACAATGAGCAGTTCTTC
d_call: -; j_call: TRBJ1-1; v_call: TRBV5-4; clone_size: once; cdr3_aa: CASGAYLGQNTEAFF; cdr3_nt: TGTGCCAGCGGAGCCTACCTTGGACAGAACACTGAAGCTTTCTTT
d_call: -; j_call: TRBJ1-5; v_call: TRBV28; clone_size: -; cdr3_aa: CASRSGYQPQHF; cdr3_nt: TGTGCCAGCAGATCGGGGTATCAGCCCCAGCATTTT
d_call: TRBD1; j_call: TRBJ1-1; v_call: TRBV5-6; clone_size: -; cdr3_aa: CASSSTGGTEAFF; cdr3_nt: TGTGCCAGCAGCTCGACAGGGGGCACTGAAGCTTTCTTT
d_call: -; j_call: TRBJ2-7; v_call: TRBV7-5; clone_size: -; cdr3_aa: CVRSPAKRESHYEQYF; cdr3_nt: TGTGTCAGAAGCCCGGCGAAGCGGGAGTCGCATTACGAGCAGTACTTC
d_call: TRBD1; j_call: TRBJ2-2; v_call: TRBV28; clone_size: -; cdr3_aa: CASSPDRANTGELFF; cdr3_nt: TGTGCCAGCAGTCCCGACAGGGCGAACACCGGGGAGCTGTTTTTT
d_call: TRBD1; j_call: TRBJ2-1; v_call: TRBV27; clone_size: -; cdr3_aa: CASSSFQGAYNEQFF; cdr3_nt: TGTGCCAGCAGTTCGTTCCAGGGGGCCTACAATGAGCAGTTCTTC
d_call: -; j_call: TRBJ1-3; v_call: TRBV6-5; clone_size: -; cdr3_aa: CASRTGSAGRNTIYF; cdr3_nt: TGTGCCAGCAGAACGGGCTCAGCGGGGAGAAACACCATATATTTT
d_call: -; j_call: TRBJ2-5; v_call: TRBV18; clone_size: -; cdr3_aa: CASSRDIQETQYF; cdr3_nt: TGTGCCAGCTCACGGGACATCCAAGAGACCCAGTACTTC
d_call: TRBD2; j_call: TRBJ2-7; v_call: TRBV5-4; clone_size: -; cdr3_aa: CASSRGGTSGYEQYF; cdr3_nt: TGTGCCAGCAGCCGAGGGGGGACTAGCGGGTACGAGCAGTACTTC
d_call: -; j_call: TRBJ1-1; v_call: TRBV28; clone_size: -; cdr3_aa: CASSPGQMNTEAFF; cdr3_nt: TGTGCCAGCAGTCCCGGACAAATGAACACTGAAGCTTTCTTT
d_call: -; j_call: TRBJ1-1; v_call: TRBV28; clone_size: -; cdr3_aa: CASTRYTEAFF; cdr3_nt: TGTGCCAGTACTAGATACACTGAAGCTTTCTTT
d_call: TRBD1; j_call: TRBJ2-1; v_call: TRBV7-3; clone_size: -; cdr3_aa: CASSSGQGPYNEQFF; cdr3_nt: TGTGCCAGCAGCTCCGGACAGGGCCCCTACAATGAGCAGTTCTTC
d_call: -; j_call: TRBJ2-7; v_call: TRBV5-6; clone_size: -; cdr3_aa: CASSPGALKQYF; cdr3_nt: TGTGCCAGCAGCCCAGGGGCTCTAAAGCAGTACTTC
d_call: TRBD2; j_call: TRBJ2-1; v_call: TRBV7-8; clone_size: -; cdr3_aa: CASSLALTSGSGNEQFF; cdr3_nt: TGTGCCAGCAGCTTAGCTCTGACTAGCGGGAGTGGAAATGAGCAGTTCTTC
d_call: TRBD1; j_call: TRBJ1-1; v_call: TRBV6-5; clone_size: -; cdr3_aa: CASSYFGTGDTEAFF; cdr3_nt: TGTGCCAGCAGTTACTTTGGGACAGGGGACACTGAAGCTTTCTTT
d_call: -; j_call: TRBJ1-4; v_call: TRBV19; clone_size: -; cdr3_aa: CASSPGWTNEKLFF; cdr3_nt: TGTGCCAGTAGTCCAGGGTGGACTAATGAAAAACTGTTTTTT
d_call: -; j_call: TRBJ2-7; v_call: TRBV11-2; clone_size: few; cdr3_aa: CASLDSDEQYF; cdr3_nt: TGTGCCAGCCTAGACAGTGACGAGCAGTACTTC
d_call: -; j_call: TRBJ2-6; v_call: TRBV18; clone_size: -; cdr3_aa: CASSRNPVQGSSGANVLTF; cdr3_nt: TGTGCCAGCTCACGAAACCCGGTACAGGGAAGCTCTGGGGCCAACGTCCTGACTTTC
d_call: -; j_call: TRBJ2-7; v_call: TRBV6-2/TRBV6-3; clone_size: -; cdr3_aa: CASSSLRRNYEQYF; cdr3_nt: TGTGCCAGCAGTTCGCTTAGGAGGAACTACGAGCAGTACTTC
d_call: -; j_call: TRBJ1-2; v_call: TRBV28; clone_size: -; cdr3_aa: CASSYGFATNYGYTF; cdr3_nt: TGTGCCAGCAGTTACGGTTTCGCTACTAACTATGGCTACACCTTC
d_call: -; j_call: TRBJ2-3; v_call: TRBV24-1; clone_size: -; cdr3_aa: CATSEPVHGGPDTQYF; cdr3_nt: TGTGCCACCAGTGAGCCGGTCCACGGGGGACCAGATACGCAGTATTTT
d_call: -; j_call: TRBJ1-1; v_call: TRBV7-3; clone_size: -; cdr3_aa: CASRLTANTEAFF; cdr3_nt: TGTGCCAGCAGGTTGACAGCGAACACTGAAGCTTTCTTT
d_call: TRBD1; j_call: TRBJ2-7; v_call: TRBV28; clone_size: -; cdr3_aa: CASRPGTGAYEQYF; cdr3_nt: TGTGCCAGCAGACCCGGGACAGGGGCCTACGAGCAGTACTTC
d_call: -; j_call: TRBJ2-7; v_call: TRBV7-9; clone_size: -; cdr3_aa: CASSLGAPDYEQYF; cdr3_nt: TGTGCCAGCAGCTTGGGGGCACCTGATTACGAGCAGTACTTC
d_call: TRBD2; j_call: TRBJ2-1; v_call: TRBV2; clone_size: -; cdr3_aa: CASSEDSGRAIDEQFF; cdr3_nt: TGTGCCAGCAGTGAGGATAGCGGGAGGGCTATCGATGAGCAGTTCTTC
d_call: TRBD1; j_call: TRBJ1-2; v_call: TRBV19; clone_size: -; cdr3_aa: CASSPGTGLVGYTF; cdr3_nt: TGTGCCAGTAGTCCCGGGACAGGGTTAGTGGGCTACACCTTC
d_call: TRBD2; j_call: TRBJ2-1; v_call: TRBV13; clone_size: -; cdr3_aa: CASSLIGLAGHPNEQFF; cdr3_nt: TGTGCCAGCAGCTTAATCGGACTAGCGGGACACCCCAATGAGCAGTTCTTC